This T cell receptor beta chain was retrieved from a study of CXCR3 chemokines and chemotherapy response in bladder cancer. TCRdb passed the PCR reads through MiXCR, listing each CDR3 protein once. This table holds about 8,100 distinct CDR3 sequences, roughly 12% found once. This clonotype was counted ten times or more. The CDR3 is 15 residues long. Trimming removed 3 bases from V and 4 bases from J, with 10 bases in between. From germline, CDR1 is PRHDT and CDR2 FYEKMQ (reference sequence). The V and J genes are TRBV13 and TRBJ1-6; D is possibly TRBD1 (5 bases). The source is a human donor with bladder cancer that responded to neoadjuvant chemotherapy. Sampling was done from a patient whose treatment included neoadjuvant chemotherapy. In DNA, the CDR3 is TGTGCCAGCAGCTTTTCTGGGACTTATAATTCACCCCTCCACTTT. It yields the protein CASSFSGTYNSPLHF.